This TCR beta chain was found in a study of monozygotic twins with inflammatory bowel disease. Study observations and caveats: Discordant twins had repertoire similarity that did not differ from that of concordant twins, possibly from limited power. Compared with healthy co-twins, IBD patients showed reduced TCRbeta repertoire diversity by inverse Simpson.

For both chains, the TCRalpha and TCRbeta cDNA went through two nested PCRs of 16 and 9 cycles. TCRdb re-called the 5' RACE reads and catalogs CDR3 proteins one per entry, DNA excluded. The sample shows 110,000 to 150,000 distinct CDR3 sequences, and roughly 1.2% sits with its ten largest clones. A note on this clonotype: What it binds is unknown.

The V gene's germline CDR1 is MNHEY and CDR2 SMNVEV (reference sequence). This CDR3 contains 14 residues. The TCR comes from a human donor with ulcerative colitis or Crohn's disease, or a healthy co-twin of an affected twin (not recorded which). The rearrangement links TRBV27 to TRBJ1-1; TCRdb lists TRBD1, though no DNA is available to test this call. The specimen was blood. This CDR3 is CASSRDPAGTEAFF.